One and the same sample provided the 19 T cell receptor beta chains below, sequenced in a study of CD8+ T cells in alopecia areata. Treatment specified: oral pan-JAK inhibitor, 5-10 mg twice daily. As the sequencing template, cDNA was produced by extracting RNA and reverse transcribing it. Using immunoSEQ multiplex PCR, the repertoire was profiled, and TCRdb retains in-frame clones only, with some absent. Among about 210,000 clones listed, approximately 57% were seen once. The input for sequencing was CD4+ T cells sorted from blood, taken at week 4, from a patient treated with tofacitinib. These receptors originate from a human donor with alopecia areata.

The chain recombines TRBV12-2 with TRBJ1-1; whether TRBD1, the table's D call, matches the DNA was not checked. TRBV12-2 corresponds to a pseudogene. The CDR3 has 14 residues. The DNA for the CDR3 is TGTGCAAGTCGCCCTCAGACAGGGAACACTGAAGCTTTCTTT. This gives the protein CASRPQTGNTEAFF.

In nucleotides, the CDR3 is TGCAGCGTAGGACAGGGATCGAACACCGGGGAGCTGTTTTTT. Translated, it gives CSVGQGSNTGELFF. This chain connects TRBV29-1 to TRBJ2-2, with 8 bases aligning to TRBD1. V was clipped by 6 bases and J by 0 bases; unmatched bases: 3. The CDR3 extends over 14 amino acids. Germline CDR1 SQVTM, CDR2 ANQGSEA.

The V gene is TRBV9, the J gene TRBJ1-6, with a tentative D call TRBD1 (5 bases). V was clipped by 3 bases and J by 7 bases, with 14 bases between them. Per the germline V gene, CDR1 is SGDLS and CDR2 is YYNGEE. This CDR3 comprises 15 residues. CDR3 loop: CASSDRDGPNSPLHF. CDR3 DNA: TGTGCCAGCAGCGACCGGGACGGCCCAAATTCACCCCTCCACTTT.

This clone was observed a handful of times. J is TRBJ2-3 and V is TRBV7-2; maybe TRBD2 (5 bases). V lost 6 bases and J 0 bases, leaving 10 bases between the germline ends. CDR1 is SGHTA and CDR2 is FQGNSA in the germline V gene. The CDR3 sequence is 14 residues long. The CDR3, as DNA: TGTGCCAGCAGTCGGGAATATAGCACAGATACGCAGTATTTT. Amino acids: CASSREYSTDTQYF. Full variable domain (remainder filled in from reference TRBV7-2 and TRBJ2-3): GAGVSQSPSNKVTEKGKDVELRCDPISGHTALYWYRQSLGQGLEFLIYFQGNSAPDKSGLPSDRFSAERTGGSVSTLTIQRTQQEDSAVYLCASSREYSTDTQYFGPGTRLTVL.

This clone was detected a few times. The rearrangement uses TRBV29-1 and TRBJ2-3; tentative D call: TRBD2 (6 bases). Germline V gene data show CDR1 as SQVTM and CDR2 as ANQGSEA. The CDR3 consists of 13 residues. V was trimmed by 4 bases and J by 0 bases, leaving 8 bases between them. The CDR3 protein is CSVVRESTDTQYF. The CDR3, as DNA: TGCAGCGTTGTACGGGAGAGCACAGATACGCAGTATTTT.

The chain is built from TRBV4-1 and TRBJ2-7; no clear D. Germline CDR1 reads MGHRA; CDR2 reads YSYEKL. The CDR3 loop spans 14 amino acids. V was pared by 0 bases and J by 3 bases, with 9 bases between. CDR3 region: CASSQDSWVYEQYF. The CDR3 nucleotides are TGCGCCAGCAGCCAAGATTCCTGGGTCTACGAGCAGTACTTC.

The chain's CDR3 is CASSQDSRTNEKLFF. CDR3 sequence (DNA): TGCGCCAGCAGCCAAGATTCCCGGACTAATGAAAAACTGTTTTTT. The genes are TRBV4-3 and TRBJ1-4; D is ambiguous. CDR1 and CDR2 (germline): LGHNA, YSLEER. CDR3 length: 15 residues. With 0 bases removed from V and 2 bases from J, the gap between germline ends came to 7 bases.

In regard to this clone: This sample includes further DNA sequences coding for the same CDR3. The J gene is TRBJ1-5, the V gene TRBV2, with D uncertain. Germline V lookup: CDR1 SNHLY, CDR2 FYNNEI. CDR3 size: 15 residues. Between the trimmed V and J ends, which lost 1 base and 0 bases, there was a span of 7 bases. CDR3 sequence (DNA): TGTGCCAGCAGTGAAGGCAGGACTAGCAATCAGCCCCAGCATTTT. This encodes CASSEGRTSNQPQHF.

This clone was recorded a few times. The genes are TRBV29-1 and TRBJ2-5, with TRBD1 matching over 12 bases. Germline-derived CDR1 and CDR2 are SQVTM and ANQGSEA. This CDR3 region has 13 residues. V trimming: 5 bases; J trimming: 6 bases; junction bases outside the gene matches: 4. The CDR3 is CSVSGTGGKTQYF. For the CDR3, the DNA is TGCAGCGTTTCCGGGACAGGGGGCAAGACCCAGTACTTC.

The chain links TRBV4-3 to TRBJ1-6; D uncertain. Germline V gene lookup returns CDR1 LGHNA and CDR2 YSLEER. V was pared by 4 bases and J by 8 bases, with 18 bases between. The CDR3 spans 16 residues. The CDR3 DNA sequence: TGCGCCAGCAGCCCGGGTGAGAGGGCGTTGGATTCACCCCTCCACTTT. Its translation is CASSPGERALDSPLHF.

The rearrangement joins TRBV5-1 to TRBJ2-3; weak D call: TRBD1 (6 bases). V lost 1 base, J lost 4 bases, and 13 bases lay in between. This CDR3 is built from 15 residues. Per the germline V gene, CDR1 is SGHRS and CDR2 is YFSETQ. In nucleotides, the CDR3 is TGCGCCAGCAGCTTGTTACAGGGAGCGGCAGATACGCAGTATTTT. As protein: CASSLLQGAADTQYF.

The chain couples TRBV4-3 to TRBJ2-1; 7 positions agree with TRBD1. The V and J ends lost 3 bases and 3 bases, in that order; junction bases with no gene match: 14. This CDR3 contains 18 residues. In germline, CDR1 is LGHNA, CDR2 YSLEER. The DNA for the CDR3 is TGCGCCAGCAGCCAGTCTTTACTCCGGGACAGAGGCTACAATGAGCAGTTCTTC. Encoded protein: CASSQSLLRDRGYNEQFF.

This clone was found a few times. The chain links TRBV4-3 to TRBJ2-3, with D hard to call. Germline lookup yields CDR1 LGHNA and CDR2 YSLEER. The CDR3 has 13 residues. V was trimmed by 2 bases and J by 4 bases, leaving 7 bases between them. CDR3 sequence (DNA): TGCGCCAGCAGCCAACTCTTTTCAGATACGCAGTATTTT. The encoded protein is CASSQLFSDTQYF.

Notes on this clone: Other DNA sequences of this sample code for an identical CDR3. The chain joins TRBV10-3 to TRBJ2-5; TRBD2 agrees at 11 bases. From germline, CDR1 is ENHRY and CDR2 SYGVKD. CDR3 length: 15 residues. Germline trimming cut 6 bases from V and 2 bases from J; bases unmatched to any gene: 5. CDR3 protein: CAISRLAGTQETQYF. The CDR3 bases are TGTGCCATCAGCCGACTAGCGGGGACTCAAGAGACCCAGTACTTC.

This rearrangement joins TRBV10-1 to TRBJ2-7; D gene uncertain. This CDR3 has 13 amino acids. Germline V gives CDR1 WNHNN, CDR2 SYGVQD (reference sequence). V dropped 8 bases and J dropped 7 bases, with 18 bases sitting between them. CDR3 DNA: TGCGCCAGCCGAGGCGCTGGCGCTGGGGAGCAGTACTTC. Protein: CASRGAGAGEQYF.

The chain is built from TRBV15 and TRBJ1-2, with TRBD1 matching 10 bases. The CDR3 runs 15 residues. CDR1 and CDR2 (germline): LNHNV, YYDKDF (reference sequence). Trimming cost V 0 bases and J 6 bases; bases outside gene matches: 4. DNA for the CDR3: TGTGCCACCAGCAGAGAGGGACAGGGGCTGGATGGCTACACCTTC. This codes for CATSREGQGLDGYTF. The variable domain in full, completed from reference TRBV15 and TRBJ1-2, reads DAMVIQNPRYQVTQFGKPVTLSCSQTLNHNVMYWYQQKSSQAPKLLFHYYDKDFNNEADTPDNFQSRRPNTSFCFLDIRSPGLGDTAMYLCATSREGQGLDGYTFGSGTRLTVV.

This sequence joins TRBV15 and TRBJ1-1, with unresolved D. V dropped 1 base and J dropped 6 bases, with 9 bases sitting between them. In germline, CDR1 is LNHNV, CDR2 YYDKDF (reference sequence). The CDR3 has 13 amino acids. This CDR3 is CATSRGIRAEAFF. Written as DNA, the CDR3 is TGTGCCACCAGCAGAGGAATTCGGGCTGAAGCTTTCTTT.

This chain joins TRBV7-2 and TRBJ2-1; D uncertain. Deletions cut 1 base from V and 8 bases from J, with 6 bases between. Germline V gene lookup returns CDR1 SGHTA and CDR2 FQGNSA. This CDR3 has 12 amino acids. CDR3 amino acids: CASSLGVYEQFF. Written as DNA, the CDR3 is TGTGCCAGCAGCTTAGGAGTATATGAGCAGTTCTTC.

This chain connects TRBV6-1 to TRBJ1-2; D is possibly TRBD1 (5 bases). This CDR3 is built from 10 residues. In germline, CDR1 is MNHNS, CDR2 SASEGT. Trimming took 5 bases from V and 14 from J, leaving 12 bases between them. This CDR3 is CASSRRVRTF. CDR3 nucleotide sequence: TGTGCCAGCAGTCGCAGGGTTAGGACCTTC.